This TCR beta chain came from a study of blood T cell repertoires in COVID-19. Study-level background: The origin of the acute and convalescent COVID-19 samples was the United States, Italy and Spain. The analysed material was cDNA or gDNA that came from T cells, B-cell-depleted T cells, or PBMCs.

CDR3 length equals 14 residues. Germline V gives CDR1 MNHEY, CDR2 SVGEGT. Between the trimmed V and J ends, which lost 0 bases and 2 bases, there was a span of 7 bases. In the original analysis: Amplifying reference gene primers gave estimates of nucleated cell counts. Some clones are missing from TCRdb's copy, which holds only in-frame ones; the method was immunoSEQ multiplex PCR. V and J calls plus clone size are reproduced from that table; the DNA served to infer D and trimming. The sample carries under 85,000 clones, less than 90% recorded once. This TCR was sampled from a middle-aged man with acute or convalescent COVID-19. The chain links TRBV6-2 or TRBV6-3 to TRBJ2-5; a weak D match, TRBD1 (5 bases). The sequenced sample consisted of peripheral blood. CDR3 loop: CASSYSTAQETQYF. The CDR3 coding sequence is TGTGCCAGCAGTTACTCGACAGCTCAAGAGACCCAGTACTTC.